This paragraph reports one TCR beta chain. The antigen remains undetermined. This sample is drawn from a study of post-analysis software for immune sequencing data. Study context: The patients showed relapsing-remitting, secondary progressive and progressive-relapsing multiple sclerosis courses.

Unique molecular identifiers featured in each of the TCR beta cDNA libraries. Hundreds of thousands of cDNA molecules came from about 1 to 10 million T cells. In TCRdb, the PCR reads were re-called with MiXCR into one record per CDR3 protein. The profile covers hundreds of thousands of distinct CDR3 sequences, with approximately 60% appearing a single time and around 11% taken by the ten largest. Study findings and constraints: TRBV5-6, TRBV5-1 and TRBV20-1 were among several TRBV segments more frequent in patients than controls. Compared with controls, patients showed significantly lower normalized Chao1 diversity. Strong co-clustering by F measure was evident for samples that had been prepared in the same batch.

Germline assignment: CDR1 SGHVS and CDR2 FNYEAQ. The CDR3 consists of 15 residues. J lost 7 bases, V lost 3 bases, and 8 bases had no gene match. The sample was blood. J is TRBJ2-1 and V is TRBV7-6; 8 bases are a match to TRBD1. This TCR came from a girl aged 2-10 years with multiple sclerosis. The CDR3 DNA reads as TGTGCCAGCAGCTTCGGGGGCGGGGACAGGAATGAGCAGTTCTTC. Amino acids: CASSFGGGDRNEQFF.